This T cell receptor (beta chain) is drawn from a study of naive and memory T cell subsets. Study-wide findings and caveats: Each distinct alpha or beta sequence counts as one clonotype. No ground truth validated the naive and memory repertoire findings.

This CDR3 is built from 14 residues. Between the trimmed V and J ends, which lost 7 bases and 4 bases, there was a span of 12 bases. CDR1 is KGHDR and CDR2 is SFDVKD in the germline V gene. Both TRBC1 and TRBC2 were covered by a beta constant-region primer of two equimolar oligonucleotides. Ligated cDNA was amplified by four rounds of PCR with nested alpha and beta constant-region primers and SP2. The cDNA 3' end received a ligated single-stranded oligonucleotide carrying the SP2 primer and a 12-nucleotide UMI. TCRdb re-called the UMI-ligation and nested PCR reads with MiXCR, one entry per CDR3 protein. Counted here are approximately 17,000 distinct CDR3 sequences, approximately 8.6% occurring once; the ten biggest clones make up roughly 23%. Comments on this clonotype: What it binds is not known.

Cells stained for CD3, CD4, CD8, CD45RA and CD27 were sorted into four subsets. The TCR originated in a human donor in good health. Sequencing used central memory CD8+ T cells from blood. The rearrangement joins TRBV24-1 to TRBJ2-2; possible D gene TRBD1, 6 bases. The CDR3 loop is CATSAGDFTGELFF. For the CDR3, the DNA is TGTGCCACCAGCGCAGGGGATTTCACCGGGGAGCTGTTTTTT.